Following are 23 T cell receptor beta chains from one sample sequenced in a study of blood T cell repertoires in COVID-19. Generated by immunoSEQ multiplex PCR, the TCRdb table keeps only in-frame clones and is missing some. The sample has more than 65,000 clones; over 80% are singletons. Material: peripheral blood. These receptors all come from a man aged 55 to 70 with active or convalescent COVID-19.

The chain is built from TRBV12-5 and TRBJ1-4; D gene uncertain. The V gene lost 3 bases and the J gene lost 7 bases, with 6 bases spanning the gap. Germline V gives CDR1 LGHNT, CDR2 FRNRAP. The CDR3 extends over 12 amino acids. The CDR3 sequence: CASGLIVEKLFF. The CDR3 region has the DNA TGTGCTAGTGGTTTAATCGTTGAAAAACTGTTTTTT.

CDR3: CASRLTGTSNQPQHF. Here the CDR3 DNA reads TGTGCCAGCAGGTTGACAGGGACGAGCAATCAGCCCCAGCATTTT. This chain links TRBV6-5 with TRBJ1-5, with TRBD1 matching over 7 bases. Germline CDR1 reads MNHEY; CDR2 reads SVGAGI. This CDR3 is built from 15 residues. Trimming took 6 bases from V and 1 from J; bases not matched to a gene: 6.

This chain uses TRBV5-1 with TRBJ2-5; D may be TRBD2 (6 bases). Trimming pared 2 bases from V and 3 bases from J, leaving 11 bases between. Germline V gives CDR1 SGHRS, CDR2 YFSETQ. The CDR3 covers 14 residues. The CDR3 nucleotides are TGCGCCAGCAGCTTCGGGCGGGGCGAAGAGACCCAGTACTTC. Residues: CASSFGRGEETQYF.

The V gene is TRBV14, the J gene TRBJ2-3, with 8 bases lining up with TRBD1. Trimming cost V 4 bases and J 4 bases; bases outside gene matches: 7. CDR3 length: 15 amino acids. CDR1 is SGHDN, CDR2 FVKESK, per germline. The CDR3 reads CASSRQGSWADTQYF. DNA of the CDR3: TGTGCCAGCAGCCGACAGGGGAGTTGGGCAGATACGCAGTATTTT. Together with reference TRBV14 and TRBJ2-3, the CDR3 gives the full variable domain: EAGVTQFPSHSVIEKGQTVTLRCDPISGHDNLYWYRRVMGKEIKFLLHFVKESKQDESGMPNNRFLAERTGGTYSTLKVQPAELEDSGVYFCASSRQGSWADTQYFGPGTRLTVL.

The chain is built from TRBV29-1 and TRBJ1-2; 10 positions agree with TRBD1. The trim removed 7 bases at V and 9 bases at J, leaving 11 bases unmatched. Germline loops: CDR1 SQVTM, CDR2 ANQGSEA. This CDR3 has 13 residues. The CDR3 nucleotides read TGCAGCGGTAGATTCGGGACAGGGGCGCGCTACACCTTC. Its translation: CSGRFGTGARYTF. Full variable domain (missing parts from reference TRBV29-1 and TRBJ1-2): SAVISQKPSRDICQRGTSLTIQCQVDSQVTMMFWYRQQPGQSLTLIATANQGSEATYESGFVIDKFPISRPNLTFSTLTVSNMSPEDSSIYLCSGRFGTGARYTFGSGTRLTVV.

CDR3 nucleotides: TGTGCCATCAGTGTTTACGGTAGCGGGGCTACTAGCACAGATACGCAGTATTTT. Protein sequence: CAISVYGSGATSTDTQYF. The chain recombines TRBV10-3 with TRBJ2-3, with 8 nucleotides matching TRBD2. Per the germline V gene, CDR1 is ENHRY and CDR2 is SYGVKD. The CDR3 is made up of 18 amino acids. V was clipped by 4 bases and J by 0 bases; unmatched bases: 12.

This clone was counted between two and nine times. V usage is TRBV4-1 and J usage is TRBJ1-3, with D perhaps TRBD1 (6 bases). The germline gives CDR1 MGHRA, CDR2 YSYEKL. V was shortened by 0 bases and J by 0 bases, with 12 bases between the two germline ends. CDR3 length: 17 amino acids. The CDR3 nucleotides read TGCGCCAGCAGCCAAGATCCCCACAGGGACTCTGGAAACACCATATATTTT. Amino acids: CASSQDPHRDSGNTIYF.

The genes are TRBV9 and TRBJ2-2, with 10 bases fitting TRBD1. The V gene's germline CDR1 is SGDLS and CDR2 YYNGEE. The CDR3 consists of 15 residues. Germline trimming cut 3 bases from V and 5 bases from J; bases unmatched to any gene: 4. This CDR3 is CASSARTGGTGELFF. The CDR3 bases are TGTGCCAGCAGCGCCCGGACAGGGGGGACCGGGGAGCTGTTTTTT.

J is TRBJ1-4 and V is TRBV7-9; D unresolved. Trimming removed 1 base at V and 5 bases at J, with 8 bases between. CDR1 and CDR2 (germline): SEHNR, FQNEAQ (reference sequence). The CDR3 totals 14 residues. The CDR3 loop is CASSLEGRNEKLFF. In DNA form, the CDR3 reads TGTGCCAGCAGCTTAGAAGGGAGGAATGAAAAACTGTTTTTT.

V usage is TRBV6-2 or TRBV6-3 and J usage is TRBJ1-4; no reliable D call. V was clipped by 4 bases and J by 0 bases, with 12 bases between them. Looked up from germline, CDR1 is MNHEY and CDR2 is SVGEGT. There are 16 residues in the CDR3. CDR3 DNA sequence: TGTGCCAGCAGTTCGTACAGATCAGCAACTAATGAAAAACTGTTTTTT. Translating it yields CASSSYRSATNEKLFF.

The genes are TRBV20-1 and TRBJ1-2, with D possibly being TRBD1 (6 bases). The V and J ends lost 4 bases and 4 bases respectively, with 7 bases between them. This CDR3 has 11 residues. Germline CDR1 reads DFQATT; CDR2 reads SNEGSKA (reference sequence). The CDR3 spells CSAKQGYGYTF. The DNA for the CDR3 is TGCAGTGCTAAACAGGGCTATGGCTACACCTTC.

This rearrangement joins TRBV24-1 to TRBJ2-5, with 7 positions matching TRBD1. J lost 2 bases, V lost 2 bases, and 4 bases had no gene match. The CDR3 runs 15 residues. Germline V CDR1 and CDR2: KGHDR, SFDVKD. The CDR3 spells CATSDSRGQQETQYF. CDR3 nucleotide sequence: TGTGCCACCAGTGATTCTAGGGGACAGCAAGAGACCCAGTACTTC.

This chain connects TRBV10-3 to TRBJ1-2; 7 bases map to TRBD1. Per germline, CDR1 ENHRY and CDR2 SYGVKD. V was clipped by 1 base and J by 4 bases; unmatched bases: 6. The CDR3 covers 15 residues. CDR3 DNA: TGTGCCATCAGTGAGTTTACAGGGGTTACCTATGGCTACACCTTC. Amino acids: CAISEFTGVTYGYTF.

The chain has TRBV6-6 and TRBJ1-1; D not certain. Germline V lookup: CDR1 MNHNY, CDR2 SVGAGI (reference sequence). V shed 6 bases and J shed 1 base, with 15 bases lying between them. This CDR3 is 15 amino acids long. CDR3 residues: CASRPPGSGNTEAFF. The CDR3 DNA reads as TGTGCCAGCAGACCCCCGGGTTCGGGGAACACTGAAGCTTTCTTT.

This sequence joins TRBV7-9 and TRBJ2-5; D gene ambiguous. Trimming shortened V by 7 bases and J by 2 bases, and 14 bases separated the two germline ends. CDR3 length: 14 residues. Germline CDR1 is SEHNR and CDR2 is FQNEAQ (reference sequence). CDR3 sequence: CASTLPLEQETQYF. CDR3 sequence (DNA): TGTGCCAGCACCTTGCCCCTGGAGCAAGAGACCCAGTACTTC.

This rearrangement joins TRBV5-5 to TRBJ2-7; D is perhaps TRBD1 (7 bases). The germline V gene has CDR1 SGHKS and CDR2 YYEKEE (reference sequence). Trimming cost V 4 bases and J 6 bases, with 20 bases left between them. The CDR3 spans 15 residues. The DNA for the CDR3 is TGTGCCAGCAGCCAGCTGACAGGGAGGAGGGGCGAGCAGTACTTC. This translates into CASSQLTGRRGEQYF.

V usage is TRBV7-8 and J usage is TRBJ2-1; 10 nucleotides match TRBD2. This CDR3 has 15 residues. The V gene end was trimmed by 5 bases and the J gene end by 10 bases; junction bases not matched to a gene: 11. The germline V gene encodes CDR1 SGHVS and CDR2 FQNEAQ. The DNA of the CDR3 is TGTGCCAGCAGCGCAAGCGGGGGGGCCCCCGGAGAGCAGTTCTTC. This sequence encodes CASSASGGAPGEQFF.

The chain joins TRBV30 to TRBJ1-5, with 9 bases lining up with TRBD1. The CDR3 runs 14 residues. With 2 bases clipped from V and 5 bases from J, the junction kept 4 bases outside the gene matches. CDR1 GTSNPN and CDR2 SVGIG come from the germline V gene (reference sequence). As DNA, the CDR3 is TGTGCCTGGAGTATGACAGGGGGGCATCAGCCCCAGCATTTT. This translates into CAWSMTGGHQPQHF.

This clone came up once. V gene TRBV4-1 combines with J gene TRBJ1-2, with a possible D match to TRBD1 (5 bases). Germline V gene lookup returns CDR1 MGHRA and CDR2 YSYEKL. CDR3 size: 14 residues. The germline V and J ends were trimmed by 4 bases and 1 base, with 10 bases remaining between them. The CDR3 bases are TGCGCCAGCAGCCTACGACAGATTAACTATGGCTACACCTTC. Residues: CASSLRQINYGYTF.

The chain links TRBV14 to TRBJ2-3, with 7 bases matching TRBD2. The CDR3 totals 14 residues. Germline CDR1 reads SGHDN; CDR2 reads FVKESK. V shed 4 bases, J shed 6 bases, and the junction held 7 bases outside the gene matches. The CDR3 reads CASSLAGYGDTQYF. The CDR3, as DNA: TGTGCCAGCAGCCTAGCGGGTTACGGGGATACGCAGTATTTT.

The J gene is TRBJ1-2, the V gene TRBV7-3; TRBD1 aligns across 7 bases. Looked up from germline, CDR1 is SGHTA and CDR2 is FQGTGA. The CDR3 has 15 amino acids. J was trimmed by 5 bases and V by 5 bases; bases with no gene match: 11. The DNA for the CDR3 is TGTGCCAGCAGCCCCGCAGGGGGGTTGGGATATGGCTACACCTTC. Its protein product is CASSPAGGLGYGYTF. Full variable domain (outside the CDR3, taken from reference TRBV7-3 and TRBJ1-2): GAGVSQTPSNKVTEKGKYVELRCDPISGHTALYWYRQSLGQGPEFLIYFQGTGAADDSGLPNDRFFAVRPEGSVSTLKIQRTERGDSAVYLCASSPAGGLGYGYTFGSGTRLTVV.

This rearrangement joins TRBV11-2 to TRBJ1-1; weak D call: TRBD1 (5 bases). Germline V gene lookup returns CDR1 SGHAT and CDR2 FQNNGV. This CDR3 contains 13 residues. With 3 bases removed from V and 1 base from J, the gap between germline ends came to 6 bases. This CDR3 is CASSFGGNTEAFF. The CDR3 nucleotides read TGTGCCAGCAGCTTCGGGGGGAACACTGAAGCTTTCTTT.

This chain links TRBV5-1 with TRBJ1-2; tentatively, D is TRBD1 (6 bases). CDR1 is SGHRS and CDR2 is YFSETQ in the germline V gene. V lost 5 bases to trimming and J lost 3 bases, with 14 bases between them. This CDR3 is 14 amino acids long. CDR3 DNA: TGCGCCAGCAGTTTTCAGGGGTTAGACTATGGCTACACCTTC. Translation: CASSFQGLDYGYTF.